The 27 T cell receptor beta chains in this list originate from one sample, sequenced in a study of T cell repertoires in cytomegalovirus infection. From the reads, TCRdb called clonotypes with MiXCR, one entry per CDR3 protein. The sample lists approximately 83,000 distinct CDR3 sequences, about 24% occurring once. For these TCRs, the target antigens are not known. Sequenced here: CD8+ T cells from cultured PBMCs, sampled from culture after CMV antigen stimulation. These receptors all come from a human donor in good health (CMV status not recorded). Some clones in this sample may be carry-over from other donors' samples.

This clonotype has at least ten counts. This chain connects TRBV19 to TRBJ1-1; D possibly corresponds to TRBD1 (6 bases). V lost 6 bases to trimming and J lost 4 bases, with 9 bases between them. Germline CDR1 LNHDA, CDR2 SQIVND (reference sequence). The CDR3 covers 12 residues. CDR3: CASSSGVTEAFF. The CDR3, as DNA: TGTGCCAGTAGCTCAGGGGTCACTGAAGCTTTCTTT.

Points on this clonotype: At one end, the junction sequence differs from germline, possibly due to a read error. The V call is TRBV27, the J call TRBJ1-2; D gene unclear. The CDR3 consists of 15 residues. Germline assignment: CDR1 MNHEY and CDR2 SMNVEV (reference sequence). CDR3 residues: CASSPRTEGGYSYTF. The CDR3 DNA reads TGTGCCAGCAGTCCGCGGACGGAAGGAGGCTATAGCTACACCTTC.

This clonotype was recorded at least ten times. The chain is built from TRBV7-2 and TRBJ1-2, with D perhaps matching TRBD1 (6 bases). The CDR3 consists of 15 residues. CDR1 and CDR2 (germline): SGHTA, FQGNSA. The V gene lost 5 bases and the J gene lost 0 bases, with 13 bases spanning the gap. CDR3 sequence reads: CASSPRQDPNYGYTF. DNA for the CDR3: TGTGCCAGCAGCCCGCGACAGGATCCTAACTATGGCTACACCTTC.

The gene calls are TRBV7-6 and TRBJ2-1; D is unclear. Between the trimmed V and J ends, which lost 2 bases and 5 bases, there was a span of 4 bases. Germline assignment: CDR1 SGHVS and CDR2 FNYEAQ. The CDR3 extends over 12 amino acids. This CDR3 reads CASSLNDNEQFF. The CDR3 DNA is TGTGCCAGCAGCTTAAATGACAATGAGCAGTTCTTC.

This clonotype appeared a few times. This chain uses TRBV9 with TRBJ1-2; 7 positions agree with TRBD1. V gave up 6 bases and J gave up 3 bases; unmatched junction bases: 5. The CDR3 has 13 amino acids. Germline values: CDR1 SGDLS, CDR2 YYNGEE. The CDR3 reads CASKGTVHYGYTF. For the CDR3, the DNA is TGTGCCAGCAAGGGGACAGTCCACTATGGCTACACCTTC. Looking up the rest from reference TRBV9 and TRBJ1-2 gives the full variable domain: DSGVTQTPKHLITATGQRVTLRCSPRSGDLSVYWYQQSLDQGLQFLIQYYNGEERAKGNILERFSAQQFPDLHSELNLSSLELGDSALYFCASKGTVHYGYTFGSGTRLTVV.

This rearrangement joins TRBV19 to TRBJ2-3; 8 nucleotides agree with TRBD1. Germline V gene data show CDR1 as LNHDA and CDR2 as SQIVND (reference sequence). CDR3 size: 14 residues. V gave up 5 bases and J gave up 4 bases; unmatched junction bases: 5. The CDR3 sequence: CASSGGTGSDTQYF. In nucleotides, the CDR3 is TGTGCCAGTAGTGGAGGGACAGGTTCAGATACGCAGTATTTT.

The genes are TRBV6-2 or TRBV6-3 and TRBJ1-6; the match to TRBD1 covers 9 bases. There are 16 residues in the CDR3. The J segment lost 6 bases and the V segment lost 7 bases, leaving 10 bases of the junction unmatched. The V gene's germline CDR1 is MNHEY and CDR2 SVGEGT. CDR3 amino acids: CASTVHRGQTNSPLHF. DNA of the CDR3: TGTGCCAGCACCGTCCACAGGGGGCAAACTAATTCACCCCTCCACTTT.

The sample holds many counts of this clonotype. This chain uses TRBV7-9 with TRBJ2-6, with D tentatively TRBD2 (5 bases). The CDR3 contains 16 residues. The V gene's germline CDR1 is SEHNR and CDR2 FQNEAQ (reference sequence). V gave up 2 bases and J gave up 0 bases, with 8 bases separating them. The CDR3 nucleotides read TGTGCCAGCAGCTTATTGGAGGCCTCTGGGGCCAACGTCCTGACTTTC. This gives the protein CASSLLEASGANVLTF.

This clonotype occurred many times. V gene TRBV7-9 combines with J gene TRBJ2-5, with TRBD2 as a possible D gene (6 bases). Looked up from germline, CDR1 is SEHNR and CDR2 is FQNEAQ (reference sequence). Trimming removed 3 bases from V and 3 bases from J, with 8 bases in between. The CDR3 totals 13 residues. CDR3 residues: CASSFGGKETQYF. Written as DNA, the CDR3 is TGTGCCAGCAGCTTCGGCGGGAAAGAGACCCAGTACTTC.

V and J are TRBV6-1 and TRBJ2-6; D perhaps matches TRBD2 (5 bases). CDR1 MNHNS and CDR2 SASEGT come from the germline V gene. Trimming left V 11 bases short and J 0 bases short, with 11 bases between. The length of the CDR3 is 14 residues. The CDR3 is CAHAGGSGANVLTF. CDR3 coding DNA: TGTGCCCACGCCGGAGGCTCTGGGGCCAACGTCCTGACTTTC.

In this sample, this clonotype turned up a few times. The chain has TRBV9 and TRBJ1-4, with D maybe TRBD1 (6 bases). Looked up from germline, CDR1 is SGDLS and CDR2 is YYNGEE. Trimming left V 0 bases short and J 8 bases short, with 11 bases between. The CDR3 runs to 14 residues. The CDR3 DNA reads TGTGCCAGCAGCGTAGGAGGGACATTAGAAAAACTGTTTTTT. Its protein is CASSVGGTLEKLFF.

This clonotype was observed at least ten times. The chain links TRBV7-6 to TRBJ2-5, with D perhaps assigned TRBD1 or TRBD2 (5 bases each). V lost 5 bases and J 7 bases, leaving 14 bases between the germline ends. Germline V gene data show CDR1 as SGHVS and CDR2 as FNYEAQ. There are 13 residues in the CDR3. CDR3 nucleotide sequence: TGTGCCAGCAGCAGGGGACCCCAGGCGACCCAGTACTTC. Encoded protein: CASSRGPQATQYF.

The rearrangement links TRBV4-3 to TRBJ2-3; 12 bases align to TRBD2. Germline values: CDR1 LGHNA, CDR2 YSLEER. This CDR3 is 19 amino acids long. J lost 0 bases, V lost 0 bases, and 7 bases had no gene match. The CDR3 coding sequence is TGCGCCAGCAGCCAAGACGGGGCTAGCGGGGGGGCCAGCACAGATACGCAGTATTTT. Translating gives CASSQDGASGGASTDTQYF.

This clonotype was counted at least ten times. The J gene is TRBJ2-1, the V gene TRBV7-2, with 12 bases identical to TRBD1. Germline-derived CDR1 and CDR2 are SGHTA and FQGNSA. There are 17 residues in the CDR3. The V and J ends lost 5 bases and 11 bases, in that order; junction bases with no gene match: 16. CDR3 nucleotide sequence: TGTGCCAGCAGCCCCGCCTCCGGGACAGGGGGCGGAGGTCAGCAGTTCTTC. This sequence encodes CASSPASGTGGGGQQFF.

This clonotype came up many times. The V call is TRBV7-2, the J call TRBJ1-1; D perhaps matches TRBD1 (6 bases). Germline CDR1 and CDR2: SGHTA and FQGNSA. This CDR3 has 15 residues. V lost 5 bases, J lost 1 base, and 14 bases lay in between. This chain's CDR3 is CASSPGGGPNTEAFF. In DNA form, the CDR3 reads TGTGCCAGCAGCCCAGGTGGGGGCCCGAACACTGAAGCTTTCTTT.

This clonotype was counted many times. The CDR3 nucleotides read TGTGCCAGCAGCTTAGCTACGTACGAGCAGTACTTC. It translates to CASSLATYEQYF. This chain uses TRBV7-9 with TRBJ2-7; D is uncertain. Trimming removed 0 bases from V and 4 bases from J, with 4 bases in between. Germline-derived CDR1 and CDR2 are SEHNR and FQNEAQ (reference sequence). The CDR3 spans 12 residues.

In regard to this clonotype: Since a much larger clone is just one base distant, this may be a read error. V usage is TRBV7-9 and J usage is TRBJ1-5, with TRBD1 matching 8 bases. Germline V gene data show CDR1 as SEHNR and CDR2 as FQNEAQ (reference sequence). CDR3 size: 14 residues. The CDR3 nucleotides read TGTGCCGGCAGCTTTGGACAGGGAGTTCAGCCCCAGCATTTT. Its translation is CAGSFGQGVQPQHF.

This clonotype was detected a few times. The rearrangement joins TRBV12-3 or TRBV12-4 to TRBJ2-2, with a possible D match to TRBD2 (6 bases). Trimming left V 5 bases short and J 11 bases short, with 18 bases between. The CDR3 covers 14 residues. The CDR3 DNA reads TGTGCCAGCAGTCTCACCTCCCCGGGAGACGAGCTGTTTTTT. Protein product: CASSLTSPGDELFF.

This clonotype was detected only a few times. V is TRBV12-3 or TRBV12-4 and J is TRBJ1-2; D is ambiguous. The V end lost 1 base, the J end lost 4 bases, and 16 bases lay between the germline ends. The CDR3 has 16 residues. CDR3: CASSLGLAGIPYGYTF. The CDR3 region has the DNA TGTGCCAGCAGTTTAGGGTTAGCGGGGATTCCCTATGGCTACACCTTC.

This clonotype was seen repeatedly, ten times or more. The V gene is TRBV7-2, the J gene TRBJ2-7; 7 bases match TRBD1. CDR1 is SGHTA, CDR2 FQGNSA, per germline. The length of the CDR3 is 15 residues. V lost 0 bases, J lost 5 bases, and 7 bases stayed unmatched. The CDR3 DNA is TGTGCCAGCAGCTTAGCGGGACGGACAGGTGACGAGCAGTACTTC. Translating it yields CASSLAGRTGDEQYF.

The sample holds many counts of this clonotype. The chain combines TRBV4-3 with TRBJ1-1; unclear D gene. With 0 bases removed from V and 5 bases from J, the gap between germline ends came to 7 bases. The CDR3 is 13 amino acids. CDR1 is LGHNA and CDR2 is YSLEER in the germline V gene. CDR3 region: CASSQDLETEAFF. In DNA form, the CDR3 reads TGCGCCAGCAGCCAAGATCTTGAGACTGAAGCTTTCTTT.

This clonotype occurred many times. The chain has TRBV4-1 and TRBJ2-7, with 8 bases that match TRBD2. The junction had 7 bases not matched to a gene; V was cut back by 0 bases and J by 9 bases. CDR1 and CDR2 (germline): MGHRA, YSYEKL. The CDR3 is 14 amino acids. The CDR3 here is CASSQEERGGWQYF. The CDR3 nucleotides are TGCGCCAGCAGCCAAGAGGAACGGGGGGGCTGGCAGTACTTC.

The J gene is TRBJ1-5, the V gene TRBV30; D perhaps matches TRBD1 (5 bases). In germline, CDR1 is GTSNPN, CDR2 SVGIG (reference sequence). The CDR3 runs 14 residues. The ends were cut back, 1 base at V and 10 bases at J, with 17 bases in the middle. CDR3 amino acids: CAWSEGSGASPQHF. As DNA, the CDR3 is TGTGCCTGGAGTGAGGGGTCGGGAGCCAGCCCCCAGCATTTT.

This sequence joins TRBV18 and TRBJ2-3, with 13 nucleotides matching TRBD2. After removal of 4 bases from V and 1 base from J, the junction contained 8 bases not matched to a gene. The CDR3 totals 18 residues. Germline-derived CDR1 and CDR2 are KGHSH and LQKENI. This CDR3 reads CASSRRTSGSRGTDTQYF. In nucleotides, the CDR3 is TGTGCCAGCTCACGTCGGACTAGCGGGAGTAGGGGCACAGATACGCAGTATTTT.

About this clonotype: This clone may be a read error of a much larger clone one base away. V and J are TRBV7-4 and TRBJ1-4, with TRBD1 as a possible D gene (5 bases). The CDR3 is 15 residues long. Looked up from germline, CDR1 is SGHVT and CDR2 is SQSDAQ. The ends were cut back, 7 bases at V and 7 bases at J, with 19 bases in the middle. This chain's CDR3 is CASNLEGRVGEKLFF. The DNA of the CDR3 is TGTGCCAGCAACCTAGAGGGCAGGGTCGGTGAAAAACTGTTTTTT.

The chain combines TRBV4-1 with TRBJ1-1, with D tentatively TRBD1 (6 bases). V was pared by 0 bases and J by 2 bases, with 16 bases between. Germline V lookup: CDR1 MGHRA, CDR2 YSYEKL. CDR3 length: 17 amino acids. CDR3 amino acids: CASSQDRVRDTNTEAFF. The CDR3 DNA is TGCGCCAGCAGCCAAGATCGGGTCCGGGACACTAACACTGAAGCTTTCTTT.

There are a few counts of this clonotype. The chain combines TRBV20-1 with TRBJ2-7; D is unresolved. The V gene's germline CDR1 is DFQATT and CDR2 SNEGSKA (reference sequence). V was clipped by 0 bases and J by 4 bases, with 16 bases between them. The CDR3 contains 15 residues. The CDR3 sequence is CSARDPGIVGYEQYF. The DNA of the CDR3 is TGCAGTGCTAGAGATCCCGGTATTGTAGGGTACGAGCAGTACTTC.